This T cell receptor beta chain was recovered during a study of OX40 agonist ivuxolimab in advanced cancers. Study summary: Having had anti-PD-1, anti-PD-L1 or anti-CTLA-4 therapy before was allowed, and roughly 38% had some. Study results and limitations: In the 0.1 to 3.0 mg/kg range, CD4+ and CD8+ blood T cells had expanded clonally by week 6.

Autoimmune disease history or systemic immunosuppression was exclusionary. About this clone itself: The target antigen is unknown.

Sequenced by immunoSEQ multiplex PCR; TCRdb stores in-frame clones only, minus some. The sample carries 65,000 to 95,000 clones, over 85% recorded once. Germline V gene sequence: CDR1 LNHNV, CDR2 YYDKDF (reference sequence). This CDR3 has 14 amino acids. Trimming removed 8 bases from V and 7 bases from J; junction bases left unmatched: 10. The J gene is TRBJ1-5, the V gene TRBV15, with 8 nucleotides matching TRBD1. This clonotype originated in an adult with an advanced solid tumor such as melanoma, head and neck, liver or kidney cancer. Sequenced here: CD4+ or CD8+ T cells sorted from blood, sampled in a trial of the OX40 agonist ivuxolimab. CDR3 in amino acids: CATRQTGGGQPQHF. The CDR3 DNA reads TGTGCCACCCGCCAAACAGGGGGTGGGCAGCCCCAGCATTTT.